This TCR beta chain was sequenced in a study of blood T cell repertoires in COVID-19. Study background: Nucleic acid was either cDNA or gDNA, and it came from T cells, B-cell-depleted T cells, or PBMCs.

The V end lost 3 bases, the J end lost 4 bases, and 14 bases lay between the germline ends. Germline CDR1 and CDR2: SGDLS and YYNGEE. The CDR3 is 14 amino acids. The repertoire was sequenced with immunoSEQ multiplex PCR; TCRdb's copy has only in-frame clones and lacks some. The profile covers roughly 50,000 clones, with roughly 85% appearing a single time and about a third taken by the ten largest. The receptor's source is a woman aged 80 or older with COVID-19, enrolled during active disease. Sequenced: peripheral blood. This chain joins TRBV9 and TRBJ2-7; tentatively, D is TRBD2 (5 bases). The CDR3 DNA follows: TGTGCCAGCAGCGGTAGCGCACAGACTTACGAGCAGTACTTC. This sequence encodes CASSGSAQTYEQYF.